The T cell receptor beta chain described here comes from a study of identical twins. A universal primer site arose from template switching, and cDNA bore unique molecular identifiers. TCRdb re-called the 5' RACE reads through MiXCR, storing one row per CDR3 protein. The sample lists a few hundred thousand distinct CDR3 sequences, more than 9% occurring once. Germline CDR1 LNHDA, CDR2 SQIVND (reference sequence). With 3 bases removed from V and 5 bases from J, the gap between germline ends came to 18 bases. The CDR3 extends over 16 amino acids. Regarding the study as a whole: Models, which agreed with sharing between unrelated individuals, nonetheless underestimated the out-of-frame TCR alpha sharing seen in monozygotic twins.

As regards this clonotype: The antigen is unknown.

This receptor was identified in a man aged 45-65 years in good health. The sample taken for sequencing was memory T cells sorted from blood. The chain is built from TRBV19 and TRBJ2-3, with D tentatively TRBD1 (6 bases). The CDR3 is CASSIFLGAERDTQYF. DNA for the CDR3: TGTGCCAGTAGTATCTTTCTGGGGGCGGAACGAGATACGCAGTATTTT.